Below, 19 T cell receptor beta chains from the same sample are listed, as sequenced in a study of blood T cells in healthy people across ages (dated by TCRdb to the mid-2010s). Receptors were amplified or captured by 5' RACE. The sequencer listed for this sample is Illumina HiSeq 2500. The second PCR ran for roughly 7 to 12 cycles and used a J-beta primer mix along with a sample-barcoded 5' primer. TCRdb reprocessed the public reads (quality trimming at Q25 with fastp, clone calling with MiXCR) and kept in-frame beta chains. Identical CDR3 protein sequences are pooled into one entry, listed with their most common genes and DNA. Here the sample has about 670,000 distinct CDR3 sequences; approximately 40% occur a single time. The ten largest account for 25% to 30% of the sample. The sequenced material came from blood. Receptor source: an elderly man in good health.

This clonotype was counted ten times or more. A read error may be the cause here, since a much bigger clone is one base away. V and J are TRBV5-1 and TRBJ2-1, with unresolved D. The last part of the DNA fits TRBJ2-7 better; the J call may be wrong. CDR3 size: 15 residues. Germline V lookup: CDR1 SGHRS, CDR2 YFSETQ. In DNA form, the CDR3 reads TGCGCCAGCAGCTCCCGGGCCTCCTCCTACAATGAGCAGTACTTC. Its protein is CASSSRASSYNEQYF.

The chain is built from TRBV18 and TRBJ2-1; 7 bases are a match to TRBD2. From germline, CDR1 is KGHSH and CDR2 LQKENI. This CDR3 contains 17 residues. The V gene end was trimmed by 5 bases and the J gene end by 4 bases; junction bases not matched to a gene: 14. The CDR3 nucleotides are TGTGCCAGCTCAAGGCAACGGGGTCTAGCGGAGTACAATGAGCAGTTCTTC. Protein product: CASSRQRGLAEYNEQFF.

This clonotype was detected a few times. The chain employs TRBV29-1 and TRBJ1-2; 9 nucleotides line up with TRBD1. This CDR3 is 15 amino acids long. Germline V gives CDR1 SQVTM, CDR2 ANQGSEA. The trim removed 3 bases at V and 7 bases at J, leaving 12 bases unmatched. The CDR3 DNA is TGCAGCGTTGATGACGCCGGGACAGGGATGCCTGGCTACACCTTC. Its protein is CSVDDAGTGMPGYTF.

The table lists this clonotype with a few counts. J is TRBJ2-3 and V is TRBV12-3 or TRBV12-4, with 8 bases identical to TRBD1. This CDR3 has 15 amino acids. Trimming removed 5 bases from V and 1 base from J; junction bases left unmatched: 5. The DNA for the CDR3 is TGTGCCAGCAGTGCCGGACAGGGCGGCACAGATACGCAGTATTTT. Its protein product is CASSAGQGGTDTQYF.

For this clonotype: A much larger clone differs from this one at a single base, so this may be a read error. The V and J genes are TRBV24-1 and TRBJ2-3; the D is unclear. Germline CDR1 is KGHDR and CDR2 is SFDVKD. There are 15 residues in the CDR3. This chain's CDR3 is CATNDNQAHTDTQYF. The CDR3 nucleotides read TGTGCCACCAATGATAACCAGGCACACACAGATACGCAGTATTTT.

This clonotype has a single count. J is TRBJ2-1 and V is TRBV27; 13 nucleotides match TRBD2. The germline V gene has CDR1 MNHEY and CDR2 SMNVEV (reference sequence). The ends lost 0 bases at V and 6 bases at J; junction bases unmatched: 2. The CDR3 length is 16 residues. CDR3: CASSLSGTSGINEQFF. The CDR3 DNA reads TGTGCCAGCAGTTTATCTGGGACTAGCGGGATCAATGAGCAGTTCTTC.

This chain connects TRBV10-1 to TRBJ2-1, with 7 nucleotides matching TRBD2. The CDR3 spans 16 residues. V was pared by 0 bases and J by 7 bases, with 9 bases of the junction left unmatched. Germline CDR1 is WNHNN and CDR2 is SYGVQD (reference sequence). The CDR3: CASSESGLSLRNEQFF. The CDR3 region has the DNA TGCGCCAGCAGTGAGTCGGGACTATCTCTGCGAAATGAGCAGTTCTTC.

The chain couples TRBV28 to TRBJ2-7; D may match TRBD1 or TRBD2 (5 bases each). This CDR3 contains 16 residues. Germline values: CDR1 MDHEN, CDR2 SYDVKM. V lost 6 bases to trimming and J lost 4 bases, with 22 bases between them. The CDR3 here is CASSKGPGTALYEQYF. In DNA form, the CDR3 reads TGTGCCAGCAGCAAAGGACCCGGGACGGCCTTGTACGAGCAGTACTTC.

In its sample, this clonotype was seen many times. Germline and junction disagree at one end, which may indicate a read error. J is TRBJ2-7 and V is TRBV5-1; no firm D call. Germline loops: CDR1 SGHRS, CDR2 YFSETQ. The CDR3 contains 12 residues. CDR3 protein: CASSLVAYEQYF. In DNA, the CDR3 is TGTGCCAGCAGCTTAGTGGCCTACGAGCAGTACTTC.

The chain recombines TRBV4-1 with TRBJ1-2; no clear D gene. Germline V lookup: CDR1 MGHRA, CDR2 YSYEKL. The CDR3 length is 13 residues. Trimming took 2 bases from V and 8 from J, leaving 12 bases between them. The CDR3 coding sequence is TGCGCCAGCAGCCAAATCCAGGCTCACGGCTACACCTTC. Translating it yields CASSQIQAHGYTF.

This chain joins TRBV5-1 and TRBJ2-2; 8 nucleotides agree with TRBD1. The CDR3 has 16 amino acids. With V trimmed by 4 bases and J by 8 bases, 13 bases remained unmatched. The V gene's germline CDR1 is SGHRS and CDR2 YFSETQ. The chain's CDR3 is CASSQGALRTEGELFF. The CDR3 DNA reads TGCGCCAGCAGCCAGGGGGCCCTCCGGACCGAGGGGGAGCTGTTTTTT.

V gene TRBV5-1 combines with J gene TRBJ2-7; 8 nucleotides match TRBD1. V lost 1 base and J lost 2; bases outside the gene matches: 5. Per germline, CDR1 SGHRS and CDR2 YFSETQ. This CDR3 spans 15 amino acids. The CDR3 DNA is TGCGCCAGCAGCTTGATCGACAGGGGCCCCTACGAGCAGTACTTC. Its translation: CASSLIDRGPYEQYF.

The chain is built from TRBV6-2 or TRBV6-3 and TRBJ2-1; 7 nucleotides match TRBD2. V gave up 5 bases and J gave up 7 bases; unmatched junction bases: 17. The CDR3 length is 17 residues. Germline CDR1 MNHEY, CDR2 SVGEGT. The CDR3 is CASSRRFLRETLNEQFF. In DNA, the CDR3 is TGTGCCAGCAGTAGACGCTTCTTGCGGGAGACCCTTAATGAGCAGTTCTTC.

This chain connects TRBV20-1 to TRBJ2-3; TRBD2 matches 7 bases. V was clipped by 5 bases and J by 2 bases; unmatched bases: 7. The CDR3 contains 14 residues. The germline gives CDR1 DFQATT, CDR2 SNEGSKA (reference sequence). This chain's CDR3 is CSAEERDFTDTQYF. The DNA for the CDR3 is TGCAGTGCTGAAGAGCGGGACTTCACAGATACGCAGTATTTT.

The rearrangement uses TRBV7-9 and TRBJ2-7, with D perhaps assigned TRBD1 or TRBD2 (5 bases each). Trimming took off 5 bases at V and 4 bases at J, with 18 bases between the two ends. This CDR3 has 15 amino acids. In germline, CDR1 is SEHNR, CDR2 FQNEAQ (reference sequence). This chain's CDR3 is CASSPSAGRAYEQYF. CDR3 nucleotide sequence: TGTGCCAGCAGCCCTTCCGCAGGGCGGGCGTACGAGCAGTACTTC.

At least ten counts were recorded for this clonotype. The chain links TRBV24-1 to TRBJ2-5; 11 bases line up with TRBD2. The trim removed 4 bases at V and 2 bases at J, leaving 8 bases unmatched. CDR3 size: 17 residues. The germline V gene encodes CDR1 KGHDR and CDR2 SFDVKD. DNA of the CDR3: TGTGCCACCAGTGACGCCGGGACTAGCGGACATCAAGAGACCCAGTACTTC. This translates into CATSDAGTSGHQETQYF.

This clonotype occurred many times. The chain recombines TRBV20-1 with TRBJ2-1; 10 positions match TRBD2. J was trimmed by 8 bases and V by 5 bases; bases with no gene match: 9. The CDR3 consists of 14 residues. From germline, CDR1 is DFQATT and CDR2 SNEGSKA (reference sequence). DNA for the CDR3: TGCAGTGCTTGTCAGCGGGAGGGCCTAGATGAGCAGTTCTTC. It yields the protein CSACQREGLDEQFF.

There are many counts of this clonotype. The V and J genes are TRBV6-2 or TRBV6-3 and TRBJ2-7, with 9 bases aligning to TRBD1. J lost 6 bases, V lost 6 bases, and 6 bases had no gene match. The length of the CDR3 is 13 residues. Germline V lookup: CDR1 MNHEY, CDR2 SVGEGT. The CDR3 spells CASSWTGDLEQYF. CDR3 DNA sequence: TGTGCCAGCAGCTGGACAGGGGATCTCGAGCAGTACTTC.

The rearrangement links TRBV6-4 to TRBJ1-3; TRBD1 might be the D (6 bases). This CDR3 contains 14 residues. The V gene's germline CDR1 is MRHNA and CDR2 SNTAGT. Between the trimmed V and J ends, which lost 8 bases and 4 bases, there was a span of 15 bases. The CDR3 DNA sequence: TGTGCCAGCCCCCGACAGGTGTGGGGAAACACCATATATTTT. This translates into CASPRQVWGNTIYF.